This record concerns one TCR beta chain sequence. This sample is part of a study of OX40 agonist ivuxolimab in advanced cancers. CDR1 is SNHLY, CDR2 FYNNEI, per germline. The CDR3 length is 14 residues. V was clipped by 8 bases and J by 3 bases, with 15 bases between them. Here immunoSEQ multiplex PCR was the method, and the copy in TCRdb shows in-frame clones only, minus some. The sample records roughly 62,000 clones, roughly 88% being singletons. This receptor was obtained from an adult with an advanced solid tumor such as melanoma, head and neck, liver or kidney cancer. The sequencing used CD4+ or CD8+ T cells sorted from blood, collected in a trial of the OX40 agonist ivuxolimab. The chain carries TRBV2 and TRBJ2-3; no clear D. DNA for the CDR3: TGTGCCAGCTTGGGCCAGAAAGGAACAGATACGCAGTATTTT. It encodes CASLGQKGTDTQYF.